Sequencing of this TCR beta chain was carried out in a study of control samples from healthy donors and cancer patients. The germline gives CDR1 LNHDA, CDR2 SQIVND (reference sequence). The CDR3 loop spans 11 amino acids. V was pared by 8 bases and J by 5 bases, with 9 bases between. Profiling relied on immunoSEQ multiplex PCR, and the TCRdb table lists in-frame clones only, not all of them. The table shows 130,000 to 150,000 clones, with around 94% occurring only once. Material: PBMCs. The TCR comes from a man aged 55 to 69 with colorectal cancer. V gene TRBV19 combines with J gene TRBJ1-2, with a tentative D call TRBD1 (6 bases). The CDR3 DNA reads as TGTGCCAGTGCTCAGGGGTATGGCTACACCTTC. Translation: CASAQGYGYTF.